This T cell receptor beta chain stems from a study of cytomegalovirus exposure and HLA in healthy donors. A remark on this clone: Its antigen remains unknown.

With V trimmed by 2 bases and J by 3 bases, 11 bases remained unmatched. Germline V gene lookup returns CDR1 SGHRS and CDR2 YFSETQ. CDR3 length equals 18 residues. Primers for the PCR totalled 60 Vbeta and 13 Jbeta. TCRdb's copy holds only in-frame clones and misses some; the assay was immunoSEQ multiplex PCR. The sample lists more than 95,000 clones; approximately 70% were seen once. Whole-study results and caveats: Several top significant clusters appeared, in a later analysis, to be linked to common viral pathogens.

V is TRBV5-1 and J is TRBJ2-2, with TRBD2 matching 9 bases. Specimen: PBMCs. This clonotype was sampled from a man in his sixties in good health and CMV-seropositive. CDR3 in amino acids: CASSFWMRAGGDTGELFF. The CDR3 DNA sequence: TGCGCCAGCAGCTTCTGGATGAGAGCGGGGGGAGACACCGGGGAGCTGTTTTTT.